Here is one T cell receptor beta chain with its context. The target of this receptor is not known. Base qualities are missing; no much larger clone stands one base away. Enrolling through a virtual design, the prospective study's participants ranged in age from roughly 18 to 90 years and lived across about two dozen United States geographic areas. To assign participants to cohorts, the prospective study relied on clinical history that participants themselves reported in a screening survey and a study questionnaire. For ImmuneRACE Cohort 3, a participant was defined as recovered based on two consecutive negative NP/OP PCR tests, clearance by a healthcare professional, or resolution of symptoms. In the prospective study, whole blood, serum and a nasopharyngeal or oropharyngeal swab were collected from each participant by mobile phlebotomists. Prospective study participants could optionally give additional blood draws and questionnaires over an approximately two-month period. Before DNA extraction, blood samples from the prospective study were shipped at room temperature or frozen.

The sample originates from a study of blood T cell repertoires in COVID-19 (dated by TCRdb to about 2020). About the study as a whole: Samples covering the acute and convalescent phases of COVID-19 were provided by collaborators in the United States, Italy and Spain. The prospective study material was composed of cDNA or gDNA derived from T cells, B-cell-depleted T cells, or PBMCs. Deeply sampled blood TCRbeta repertoires from subjects exposed to, actively infected with, or recovered from COVID-19 were included in the dataset. The repertoires were made available in a free public database intended to serve as a resource for research on the immune response to SARS-CoV-2. Samples came from the ongoing ImmuneRACE study (first 160 participants) plus 1,254 subjects from 6 global collaborators. The sample metadata nearly always contained a de-identified subject ID, COVID-19 status, age in years and sex. Where available, HLA class I and class II types were obtained from metadata supplied by the sample provider rather than from assay-based typing.

Results and caveats for the whole study, not just this receptor: The amount of clinical and demographic metadata varied by source and participant and was provided uncurated.

TCRbeta CDR3 regions were amplified from genomic DNA using the immunoSEQ Assay, a bias-controlled multiplex PCR. Regarding the original processing steps: Nucleated cell counts per sample were estimated from amplification of reference gene primers within the assay. To quantify the absolute abundance of each unique TCRbeta CDR3 rearrangement, sequence reads were collapsed and filtered. For each sample, productive Simpson clonality was calculated as the square root of Simpson's diversity index over productive rearrangements. What TCRdb holds here is the immuneACCESS table cut down to in-frame rearrangements. Part of the clones is not present; checked against another copy, under half of the missing clones reflect an unresolved V gene, and the others are unexplained. V and J calls and clone size are copied from that table; D and trimming were computed from the DNA. The sample contains approximately 490,000 clones, roughly 90% of them found a single time. About 0.75% of the sample is held by the ten biggest clonotypes.

The CDR3 runs 19 amino acids, cysteine and phenylalanine included. Only CDR3 DNA remains: 57 bases, in frame from the first base. Trimming takes 0 bases off V and 6 bases off J; junction bases not matched to a gene: 14. Sequences MDHEN (CDR1) and SYDVKM (CDR2) are obtained from the germline V gene. This clonotype originated in a woman under 30 who had recovered from COVID-19. The chain uses TRBV28 and TRBJ1-5, with 10 bases in between that match TRBD1. The specimen sequenced was PBMCs or T cells enriched from blood (not recorded which). The sequence in DNA is TGTGCCAGCAGTTTATGGGGACAGGGGCGAGGACTAATCAGTCAGCCCCAGCATTTT. It codes for CASSLWGQGRGLISQPQHF.